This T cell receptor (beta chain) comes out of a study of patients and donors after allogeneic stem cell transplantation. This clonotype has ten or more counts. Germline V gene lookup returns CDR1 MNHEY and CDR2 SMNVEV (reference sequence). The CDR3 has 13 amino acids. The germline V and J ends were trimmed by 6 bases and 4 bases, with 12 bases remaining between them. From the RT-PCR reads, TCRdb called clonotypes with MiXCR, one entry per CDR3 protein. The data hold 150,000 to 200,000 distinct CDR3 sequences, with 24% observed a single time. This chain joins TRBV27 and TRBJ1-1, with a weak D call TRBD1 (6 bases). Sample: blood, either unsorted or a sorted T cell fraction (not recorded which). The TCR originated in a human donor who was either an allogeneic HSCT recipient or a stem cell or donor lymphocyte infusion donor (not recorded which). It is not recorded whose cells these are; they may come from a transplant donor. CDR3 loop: CASSADRFTEAFF. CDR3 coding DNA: TGTGCCAGCAGCGCAGACAGGTTCACTGAAGCTTTCTTT.